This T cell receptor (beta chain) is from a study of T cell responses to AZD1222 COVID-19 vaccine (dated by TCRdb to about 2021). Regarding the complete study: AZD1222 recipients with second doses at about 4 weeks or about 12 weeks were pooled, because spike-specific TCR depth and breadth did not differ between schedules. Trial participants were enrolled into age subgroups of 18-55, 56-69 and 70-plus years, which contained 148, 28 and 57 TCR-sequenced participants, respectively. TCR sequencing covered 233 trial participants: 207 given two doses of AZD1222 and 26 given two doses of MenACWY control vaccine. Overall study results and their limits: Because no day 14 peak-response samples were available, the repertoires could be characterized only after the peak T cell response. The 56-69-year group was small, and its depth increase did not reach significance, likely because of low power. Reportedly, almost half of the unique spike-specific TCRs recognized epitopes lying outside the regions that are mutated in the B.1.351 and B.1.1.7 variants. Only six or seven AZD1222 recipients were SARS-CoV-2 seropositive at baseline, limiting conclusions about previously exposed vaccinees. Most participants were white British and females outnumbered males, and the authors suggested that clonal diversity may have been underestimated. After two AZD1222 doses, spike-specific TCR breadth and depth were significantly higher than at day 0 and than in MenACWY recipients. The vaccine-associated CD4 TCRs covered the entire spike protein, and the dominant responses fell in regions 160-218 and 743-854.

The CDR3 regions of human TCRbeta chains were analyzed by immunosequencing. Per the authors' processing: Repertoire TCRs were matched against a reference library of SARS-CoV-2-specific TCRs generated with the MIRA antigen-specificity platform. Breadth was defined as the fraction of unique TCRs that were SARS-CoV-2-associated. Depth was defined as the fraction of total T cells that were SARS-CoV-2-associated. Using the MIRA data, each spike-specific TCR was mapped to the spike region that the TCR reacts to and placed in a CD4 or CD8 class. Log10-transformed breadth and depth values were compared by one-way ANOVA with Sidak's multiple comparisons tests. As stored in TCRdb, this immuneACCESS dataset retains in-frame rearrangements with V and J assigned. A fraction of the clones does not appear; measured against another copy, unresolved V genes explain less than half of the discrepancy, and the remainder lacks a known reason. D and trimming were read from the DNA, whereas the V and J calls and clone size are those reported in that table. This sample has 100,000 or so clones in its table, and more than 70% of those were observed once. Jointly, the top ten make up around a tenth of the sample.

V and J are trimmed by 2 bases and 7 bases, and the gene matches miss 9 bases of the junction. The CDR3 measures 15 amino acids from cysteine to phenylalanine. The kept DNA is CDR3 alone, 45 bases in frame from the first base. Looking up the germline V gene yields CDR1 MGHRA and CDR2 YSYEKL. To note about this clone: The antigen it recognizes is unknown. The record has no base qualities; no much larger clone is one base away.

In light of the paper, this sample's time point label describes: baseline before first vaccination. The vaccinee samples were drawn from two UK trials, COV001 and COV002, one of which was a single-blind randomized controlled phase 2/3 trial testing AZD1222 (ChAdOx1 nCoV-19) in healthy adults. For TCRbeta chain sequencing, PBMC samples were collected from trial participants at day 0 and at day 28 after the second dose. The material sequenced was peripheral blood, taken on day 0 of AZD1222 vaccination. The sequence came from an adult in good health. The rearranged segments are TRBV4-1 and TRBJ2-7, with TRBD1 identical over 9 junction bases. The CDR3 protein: CASSQPGQGESEQYF. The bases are TGCGCCAGCAGCCAACCGGGACAGGGTGAGTCGGAGCAGTACTTC.